Below are 27 T cell receptor beta chains sequenced from a single sample in a study of Tregs in tolerant kidney transplant recipients. The assay was immunoSEQ multiplex PCR, and TCRdb's table has in-frame clones only and misses some. This repertoire includes 50,000 or so clones. Sample: CD4+ T cells from blood, taken before the transplant. The receptors originated from a human donor who received a combined kidney and bone marrow transplant.

To note about this clone: Sequencing ends 3 residues short of the CDR3 end; the germline J gene provides the rest. The chain uses TRBV4-1 and TRBJ1-3; D uncertain. Trimming left V 1 base short and J 1 base short, with 14 bases between. The CDR3 covers 17 residues. CDR1 is MGHRA and CDR2 is YSYEKL in the germline V gene. The CDR3 protein is CASSQGYKERSGNTIYF. CDR3 DNA (partial): TGCGCCAGCAGCCAAGGGTATAAGGAGCGGTCTGGAAACACC.

As to this clone: The read terminates 3 residues ahead of where the CDR3 ends, so the germline J gene completes it. The chain links TRBV7-8 to TRBJ2-2; D uncertain. Germline V gene data show CDR1 as SGHVS and CDR2 as FQNEAQ. Trimming took off 3 bases at V and 6 bases at J, with 14 bases between the two ends. The CDR3 has 15 amino acids. This CDR3 is CASSLLVRYPGELFF. The CDR3 bases that were read are TGTGCCAGCAGCTTGCTTGTTCGGTACCCCGGGGAG.

Partial CDR3 DNA: TGTGCCAGCAGTGACCAGTTCAGCTCCTACGAG. It codes for CASSDQFSSYE. The complete CDR3 protein is CASSDQFSSYEQYF. The chain recombines TRBV6-1 with TRBJ2-7; the D is unclear. The read gets to within 3 residues of the CDR3 end, and the germline J gene fills in the rest. CDR1 MNHNS and CDR2 SASEGT come from the germline V gene. The V end was cut by 3 bases, the J end by 0 bases, with 9 bases between. This CDR3 spans 14 amino acids.

A word on this clone: The read ends 3 residues before the CDR3 terminus; that terminus is restored from the germline J gene. The chain uses TRBV2 and TRBJ1-2; 7 bases line up with TRBD1. This CDR3 is built from 17 residues. Germline assignment: CDR1 SNHLY and CDR2 FYNNEI. V lost 5 bases, J lost 1 base, and 13 bases stayed unmatched. The CDR3 protein is CASSRRSGRGVNYGYTF. Incomplete CDR3 DNA: TGTGCCAGCAGTCGAAGATCGGGCAGGGGGGTTAACTATGGC.

As concerns this clone: The read gets to within 3 residues of the CDR3 end, and the germline J gene fills in the rest. The chain joins TRBV2 to TRBJ2-3, with a weak D call TRBD1 (6 bases). The CDR3 totals 14 residues. V was shortened by 6 bases and J by 6 bases, with 16 bases between the two germline ends. Per the germline V gene, CDR1 is SNHLY and CDR2 is FYNNEI. CDR3 residues: CASRRRGGNDTQYF. CDR3 bases read: TGTGCCAGCAGGCGGCGAGGGGGTAACGATACG.

Worth noting for this clone: The CDR3 goes on 3 residues after the read ends, and that part is filled in from the germline J gene. The chain is built from TRBV2 and TRBJ2-1, with 8 bases matching TRBD2. The CDR3 totals 14 residues. The ends lost 5 bases at V and 8 bases at J; junction bases unmatched: 8. From germline, CDR1 is SNHLY and CDR2 FYNNEI. The part of the CDR3 DNA that was read is TGTGCCAGCAGTTTGGGCGGGAGGATGCATGAG. Its protein product is CASSLGGRMHE. The full-length CDR3 reads as CASSLGGRMHEQFF.

In regard to this clone: The CDR3 end lies 3 residues beyond the end of the read and is filled in from the germline J gene. The chain has TRBV19 and TRBJ2-5, with D perhaps matching TRBD2 (6 bases). The V end lost 3 bases, the J end lost 3 bases, and 20 bases lay between the germline ends. The CDR3 sequence is 17 residues long. CDR1 and CDR2 from the germline V gene are LNHDA and SQIVND (reference sequence). CDR3 residues: CASSINGGLTGEETQYF. The covered CDR3 bases are TGTGCCAGTAGTATCAACGGGGGACTCACTGGGGAAGAGACC.

Worth noting for this clone: The observed sequence ends 3 residues before the CDR3 terminus, with the missing tail filled in from the germline J gene. J is TRBJ1-2 and V is TRBV7-6; D perhaps matches TRBD1 (6 bases). The CDR3 runs to 12 residues. The V gene's germline CDR1 is SGHVS and CDR2 FNYEAQ. CDR3 bases read: TGTGCCAGCAGCGCACAGGGCTCGGGC. Its protein product is CASSAQGSG. In full, the CDR3 is CASSAQGSGYTF.

As concerns this clone: Read sequence stops 3 residues before the CDR3 end, and the germline J gene provides the missing end. The chain uses TRBV18 and TRBJ1-1; TRBD1 might be the D (6 bases). This CDR3 is 17 amino acids long. The ends were cut back, 0 bases at V and 0 bases at J, with 14 bases in the middle. In germline, CDR1 is KGHSH, CDR2 LQKENI. The part of the CDR3 DNA that was read is TGTGCCAGCTCACCACCCGGATTCGGGGGGCTGAACACTGAA. Its translation is CASSPPGFGGLNTE. Given in full, the CDR3 is CASSPPGFGGLNTEAFF.

About this clone: The read ends 3 residues shy of where the CDR3 ends; the end is completed using the germline J gene. The rearrangement links TRBV19 to TRBJ1-5, with a possible D match to TRBD1 (5 bases). The germline V gene encodes CDR1 LNHDA and CDR2 SQIVND (reference sequence). This CDR3 has 17 amino acids. The ends were cut back, 5 bases at V and 0 bases at J, with 17 bases in the middle. CDR3 region: CASSVRGADHSNQPQHF. The CDR3 DNA, read in part, is TGTGCCAGTAGTGTCCGAGGGGCAGACCATAGCAATCAGCCC.

A word on this clone: The CDR3 extends 3 residues past the end of the read, so its final part is completed from the germline J gene. The gene calls are TRBV30 and TRBJ2-2; 9 bases match TRBD1. V trimming: 4 bases; J trimming: 4 bases; junction bases outside the gene matches: 7. The CDR3 is made up of 15 amino acids. CDR1 and CDR2 (germline): GTSNPN, SVGIG (reference sequence). The CDR3 is CAWKRNRGPTGELFF. Incomplete CDR3 DNA: TGTGCCTGGAAGCGGAACAGGGGGCCCACCGGGGAG. Drawing the rest from reference TRBV30 and TRBJ2-2, the complete variable domain is SQTIHQWPATLVQPVGSPLSLECTVEGTSNPNLYWYRQAAGRGLQLLFYSVGIGQISSEVPQNLSASRPQDRQFILSSKKLLLSDSGFYLCAWKRNRGPTGELFFGEGSRLTVL.

Note on this clone: The CDR3 extends 3 residues past the end of the read, so its final part is completed from the germline J gene. This chain uses TRBV2 with TRBJ2-5; 7 positions agree with TRBD2. Per the germline V gene, CDR1 is SNHLY and CDR2 is FYNNEI. The CDR3 has 15 amino acids. J lost 5 bases, V lost 6 bases, and 12 bases had no gene match. CDR3 bases read: TGTGCCAGCAGGCCCGGGACTAACCATGGGGAGACC. Amino acids: CASRPGTNHGET. The entire CDR3 protein is CASRPGTNHGETQYF.

As to this clone: The CDR3 extends 3 residues past the end of the read, so its final part is completed from the germline J gene. V is TRBV6-2 or TRBV6-3 and J is TRBJ1-5, with no clear D. Germline V gene lookup returns CDR1 MNHEY and CDR2 SVGEGT. V was clipped by 0 bases and J by 4 bases, with 7 bases between them. The CDR3 is 14 amino acids. The sequenced CDR3 bases are TGTGCCAGCAGTTACTCGATCGGGAATCAGCCC. Translated: CASSYSIGNQP. The whole CDR3 is CASSYSIGNQPQHF.

Remarks on this clone: Read sequence stops 3 residues before the CDR3 end, and the germline J gene provides the missing end. This chain links TRBV19 with TRBJ2-2, with 7 nucleotides matching TRBD2. The CDR3 is 17 residues long. The junction had 16 bases not matched to a gene; V was cut back by 8 bases and J by 4 bases. Germline V CDR1 and CDR2: LNHDA, SQIVND (reference sequence). This CDR3 reads CASRNLRDYLTTGELFF. The DNA read from the CDR3 is TGTGCCAGTCGTAACCTCCGGGACTACCTTACCACCGGGGAG.

Details on this clone: With the read ending 3 residues before the CDR3 end, the germline J gene is used to fill in that end. This sequence joins TRBV7-7 and TRBJ2-5, with 13 bases that match TRBD2. V gave up 6 bases and J gave up 5 bases; unmatched junction bases: 6. The CDR3 has 15 residues. Germline CDR1 and CDR2: SSHAT and FNYEAQ (reference sequence). The CDR3 region is CASSTGTSGVETQYF. The sequenced CDR3 bases are TGTGCCAGCAGTACCGGGACTAGCGGGGTGGAGACC.

With respect to this clone: The CDR3 goes on 3 residues after the read ends, and that part is filled in from the germline J gene. The V gene is TRBV11-2, the J gene TRBJ2-5, with TRBD1 as a possible D gene (6 bases). The CDR3 extends over 13 amino acids. The germline gives CDR1 SGHAT, CDR2 FQNNGV. With 1 base removed from V and 4 bases from J, the gap between germline ends came to 7 bases. The covered CDR3 bases are TGTGCCAGCAGCTTAGGGGGGCGAGAGACC. It specifies CASSLGGRET. The whole CDR3 reads CASSLGGRETQYF. Drawing the rest from reference TRBV11-2 and TRBJ2-5, the complete variable domain is EAGVAQSPRYKIIEKRQSVAFWCNPISGHATLYWYQQILGQGPKLLIQFQNNGVVDDSQLPKDRFSAERLKGVDSTLKIQPAKLEDSAVYLCASSLGGRETQYFGPGTRLLVL.

CDR3 residues: CSVDRNQETQYF. CDR3 DNA (partial): TGCAGCGTTGATAGAAACCAAGAGACC. The gene calls are TRBV29-1 and TRBJ2-5; D ambiguous. The CDR3 is cut off 3 residues early in the read; its end comes from the germline J gene. V was trimmed by 3 bases and J by 0 bases, leaving 5 bases between them. This CDR3 is 12 amino acids long. The germline V gene encodes CDR1 SQVTM and CDR2 ANQGSEA.

With respect to this clone: The sequence runs out 3 residues before the end of the CDR3; the remainder is reconstructed from the germline J gene. The chain has TRBV7-9 and TRBJ1-1, with D unresolved. Germline lookup yields CDR1 SEHNR and CDR2 FQNEAQ (reference sequence). The V and J ends lost 3 bases and 1 base respectively, with 6 bases between them. The CDR3 runs to 13 residues. The CDR3 DNA, read in part, is TGTGCCAGCAGCTTCGCGGCGAACACTGAA. It specifies CASSFAANTE. The CDR3 in its entirety is CASSFAANTEAFF.

To note about this clone: The sequence runs out 3 residues before the end of the CDR3; the remainder is reconstructed from the germline J gene. The chain employs TRBV6-2 or TRBV6-3 and TRBJ2-2; tentative D call: TRBD2 (5 bases). V lost 10 bases and J 1 base, leaving 16 bases between the germline ends. Germline V gene sequence: CDR1 MNHEY, CDR2 SVGEGT. There are 15 residues in the CDR3. This chain's CDR3 is CATSEGAVNTGELFF. The CDR3 bases that were read are TGTGCCACCAGCGAAGGAGCGGTGAACACCGGGGAG.

With respect to this clone: The read gets to within 3 residues of the CDR3 end, and the germline J gene fills in the rest. V and J are TRBV29-1 and TRBJ2-7, with a tentative D call TRBD1 (5 bases). Germline V CDR1 and CDR2: SQVTM, ANQGSEA. V lost 5 bases and J 6 bases, leaving 11 bases between the germline ends. The CDR3 has 11 amino acids. CDR3 sequence reads: CSVKQAVEQYF. The sequenced part of the CDR3 DNA is TGCAGCGTTAAACAGGCTGTCGAG.

Comment on this clone: The read is 3 residues too short to cover the CDR3 end, so that end is filled in from the germline J gene. V is TRBV20-1 and J is TRBJ2-1, with D maybe TRBD2 (6 bases). The CDR3 has 15 residues. Trimming removed 0 bases from V and 8 bases from J, with 17 bases in between. From germline, CDR1 is DFQATT and CDR2 SNEGSKA (reference sequence). The CDR3: CSARDHGGPVDEQFF. The part of the CDR3 DNA that was read is TGCAGTGCTAGAGATCACGGAGGGCCAGTCGATGAG.

On this clone: The missing CDR3 end, 3 residues past where the read stops, is filled in from the germline J gene. The V call is TRBV30, the J call TRBJ1-3; 7 bases line up with TRBD1. V gave up 5 bases and J gave up 3 bases; unmatched junction bases: 4. CDR1 and CDR2 from the germline V gene are GTSNPN and SVGIG (reference sequence). This CDR3 comprises 13 residues. The CDR3 loop reads CAWGHRGGNTIYF. The sequenced CDR3 bases are TGTGCCTGGGGGCACAGGGGTGGAAACACC.

As to this clone: The CDR3 end is not reached by the read, which stops 3 residues before it; the germline J gene fills it in. The V call is TRBV19, the J call TRBJ1-1; a weak D match, TRBD1 (6 bases). CDR3 length equals 13 residues. CDR1 and CDR2 (germline): LNHDA, SQIVND (reference sequence). V lost 7 bases and J 2 bases, leaving 11 bases between the germline ends. The CDR3 sequence is CASTDRQNTEAFF. CDR3 DNA, as far as it was read: TGTGCCAGTACTGACAGGCAAAACACTGAA. Filled out from reference TRBV19 and TRBJ1-1, the complete variable domain reads DGGITQSPKYLFRKEGQNVTLSCEQNLNHDAMYWYRQDPGQGLRLIYYSQIVNDFQKGDIAEGYSVSREKKESFPLTVTSAQKNPTAFYLCASTDRQNTEAFFGQGTRLTVV.

A word on this clone: With the read ending 3 residues before the CDR3 end, the germline J gene is used to fill in that end. The chain recombines TRBV19 with TRBJ1-2; D possibly corresponds to TRBD1 (5 bases). This CDR3 contains 15 residues. CDR1 is LNHDA and CDR2 is SQIVND in the germline V gene (reference sequence). Trimming took 2 bases from V and 2 from J, leaving 12 bases between them. The CDR3 bases that were read are TGTGCCAGTAGTATAATCGGGGGGATCAACTATGGC. Amino acids: CASSIIGGINYG. Given in full, the CDR3 is CASSIIGGINYGYTF.

Turning to this clone: Read coverage stops 3 residues before the CDR3 terminus; the germline J gene supplies the remainder. The genes are TRBV7-9 and TRBJ1-1; D gene unclear. The germline V and J ends were trimmed by 3 bases and 0 bases, with 8 bases remaining between them. The CDR3 is 14 amino acids. The germline V gene encodes CDR1 SEHNR and CDR2 FQNEAQ (reference sequence). The CDR3 spells CASSFAGMNTEAFF. CDR3 bases read: TGTGCCAGCAGCTTCGCAGGCATGAACACTGAA.

For this clone: The read ends 3 residues before the CDR3 terminus; that terminus is restored from the germline J gene. V and J are TRBV19 and TRBJ2-1; 9 nucleotides align to TRBD2. The CDR3 loop spans 13 amino acids. V was clipped by 11 bases and J by 2 bases; unmatched bases: 4. Germline CDR1 and CDR2: LNHDA and SQIVND (reference sequence). CDR3 loop: CAVAGVAYNEQFF. The DNA read from the CDR3 is TGTGCCGTAGCGGGAGTTGCCTACAATGAG.

About this clone itself: From the germline J gene comes the end of the CDR3, since the read stops 3 residues before it. The chain combines TRBV2 with TRBJ1-4, with TRBD1 matching over 8 bases. The ends lost 6 bases at V and 8 bases at J; junction bases unmatched: 8. The CDR3 has 14 residues. Germline CDR1 is SNHLY and CDR2 is FYNNEI. Incomplete CDR3 DNA: TGTGCCAGCAGCGGGACAGGCGGGAAGGAAAAA. It translates to CASSGTGGKEK. The CDR3 in its entirety is CASSGTGGKEKLFF. Complete variable domain (other parts from reference TRBV2 and TRBJ1-4): EPEVTQTPSHQVTQMGQEVILRCVPISNHLYFYWYRQILGQKVEFLVSFYNNEISEKSEIFDDQFSVERPDGSNFTLKIRSTKLEDSAMYFCASSGTGGKEKLFFGSGTQLSVL.